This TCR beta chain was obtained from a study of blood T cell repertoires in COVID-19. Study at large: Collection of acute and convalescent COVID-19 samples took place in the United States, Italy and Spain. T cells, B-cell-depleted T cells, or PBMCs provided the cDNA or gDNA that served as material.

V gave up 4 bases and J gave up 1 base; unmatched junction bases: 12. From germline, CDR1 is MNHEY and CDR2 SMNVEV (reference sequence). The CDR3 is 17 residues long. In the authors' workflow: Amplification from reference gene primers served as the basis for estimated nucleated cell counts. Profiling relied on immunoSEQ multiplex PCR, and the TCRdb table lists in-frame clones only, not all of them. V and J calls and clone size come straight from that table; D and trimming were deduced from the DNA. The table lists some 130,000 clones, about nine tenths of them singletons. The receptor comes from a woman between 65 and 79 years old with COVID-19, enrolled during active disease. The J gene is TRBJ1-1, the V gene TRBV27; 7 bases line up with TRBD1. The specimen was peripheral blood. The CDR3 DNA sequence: TGTGCCAGCAGTTCCCACTCGCGACAGGGCAGGAACACTGAAGCTTTCTTT. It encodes CASSSHSRQGRNTEAFF.